The clone carrying this T cell receptor (beta chain) came up once. This record comes from a study of T cells in tuberculosis. Whole-study context: This South African cohort compared adolescents with or without latent tuberculosis against adults with active tuberculosis.

V shed 6 bases and J 6 bases; nucleotides not matched to a gene: 8. The CDR3 length is 15 residues. Germline V lookup: CDR1 LGHNA, CDR2 YNFKEQ. Using immunoSEQ multiplex PCR, the repertoire was profiled, and TCRdb retains in-frame clones only, with some absent. The sample consists of tens of thousands of clones, 80% to 95% of them appearing once. The sequence derives from a donor aged 10 to 29 with latent tuberculosis or without tuberculosis infection. V is TRBV4-2 and J is TRBJ1-3; 10 bases fit TRBD1. Sequences were obtained from PBMCs. The CDR3 here is CASRLLTGGSNTIYF. CDR3 nucleotides: TGTGCCAGCAGGCTACTGACAGGGGGCTCAAACACCATATATTTT.